The following is a T cell receptor (beta chain) sequence with its context. Its recognized antigen is unknown. No base-level quality is on record; no much larger clone is a single base apart. These data originate in a study of blood T cell repertoires in COVID-19 (dated by TCRdb to about 2020). For the study in its entirety: Samples covering the acute and convalescent phases of COVID-19 were provided by collaborators in the United States, Italy and Spain. The material from the prospective study consisted of cDNA or gDNA derived from T cells, B-cell-depleted T cells, or PBMCs. Where available, HLA class I and class II types were obtained from metadata supplied by the sample provider rather than from assay-based typing. Nearly every sample came with metadata listing a de-identified subject ID, COVID-19 status, age in years and sex. Deeply sampled blood TCRbeta repertoires from subjects exposed to, actively infected with, or recovered from COVID-19 were included in the dataset. The repertoires were made available in a free public database intended to serve as a resource for research on the immune response to SARS-CoV-2. The samples were drawn from two sources: the first 160 participants of the ongoing ImmuneRACE study, and 1,200 or so subjects contributed by 6 global collaborators. Overall results and qualifications from the work: The amount of clinical and demographic metadata varied by source and participant and was provided uncurated.

The V and J ends are trimmed by 5 bases and 5 bases, leaving 15 bases between them. The germline V gene encodes CDR1 SGHTA and CDR2 FQGTGA. Taken from cysteine to phenylalanine, the CDR3 has 14 residues. Just CDR3 DNA is preserved here, 42 bases in frame from base 1. TCRbeta CDR3 regions were amplified from genomic DNA using the immunoSEQ Assay, a bias-controlled multiplex PCR. The paper's processing steps were these. Within the assay, amplification of reference gene primers was used to estimate how many nucleated cells each sample contained. Sequence reads were collapsed and filtered to measure the absolute abundance of every unique TCRbeta CDR3 rearrangement. For each sample, productive Simpson clonality was calculated by taking the square root of Simpson's diversity index across productive rearrangements. Held by TCRdb, this immuneACCESS table contains in-frame sequences only and omits some clones. Under half of the omission traces to an unresolved V gene where checked; the cause of the rest is unknown. V, J and clone size reflect that table, while D and trimming were determined from the DNA. This sample holds a few hundred thousand clones; about four fifths were observed only once. Jointly, the top ten make up roughly 5.3% of the sample.

Enrolling through a virtual design, the prospective study's participants ranged in age from roughly 18 to 100 years and lived across roughly 23 United States geographic areas. In the prospective study, participants were assigned to cohorts based on the clinical history participants reported in a screening survey and a study questionnaire. Exposed participants had been in contact with someone with a PCR-confirmed or clinician-diagnosed COVID-19 case within 2 weeks of study entry. Each participant in the prospective study had whole blood, serum and a nasopharyngeal or oropharyngeal swab collected by mobile phlebotomists. Prospective study participants could optionally give additional blood draws and questionnaires over an approximately two-month period. Prospective study blood samples were shipped either frozen or at room temperature before DNA extraction.

This sequence uses TRBV7-3 and TRBJ2-5, with a tentative D gene TRBD1 over 5 matching bases. Source material: PBMCs or T cells enriched from blood (not recorded which). The clonotype was recovered from a man aged 35 to 55 who had been exposed to COVID-19. The CDR3 region reads CASSVGQGGETQYF. The nucleotides are TGTGCCAGCAGCGTGGGGCAGGGTGGGGAGACCCAGTACTTC.